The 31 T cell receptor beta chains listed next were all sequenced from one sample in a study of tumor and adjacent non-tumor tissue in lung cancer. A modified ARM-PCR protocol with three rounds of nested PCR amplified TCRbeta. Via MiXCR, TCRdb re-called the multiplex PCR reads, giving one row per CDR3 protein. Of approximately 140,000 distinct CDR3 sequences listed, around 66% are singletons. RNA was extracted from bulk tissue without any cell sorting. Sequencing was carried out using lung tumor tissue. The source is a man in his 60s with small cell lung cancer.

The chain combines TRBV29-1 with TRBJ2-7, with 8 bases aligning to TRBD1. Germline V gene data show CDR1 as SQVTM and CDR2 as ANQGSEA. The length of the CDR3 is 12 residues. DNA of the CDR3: TGCAGCATTGATCAGGGGGCGGTCGAGCAGTACGTC. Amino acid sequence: CSIDQGAVEQYV.

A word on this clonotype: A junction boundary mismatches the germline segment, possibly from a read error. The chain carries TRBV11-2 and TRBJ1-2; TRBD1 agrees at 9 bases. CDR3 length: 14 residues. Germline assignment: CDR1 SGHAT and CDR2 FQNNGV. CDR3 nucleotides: TGTGCCAGGAGCTTACCCGGGACAGGGTATGGCTACACCTTC. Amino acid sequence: CARSLPGTGYGYTF.

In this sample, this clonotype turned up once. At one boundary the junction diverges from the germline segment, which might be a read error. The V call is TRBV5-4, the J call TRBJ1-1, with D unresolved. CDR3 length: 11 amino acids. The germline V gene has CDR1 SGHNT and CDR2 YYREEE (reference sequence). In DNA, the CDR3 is TGTGCCAGCGGTTCCGGAGTTGAAGCTTCCTTT. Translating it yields CASGSGVEASF.

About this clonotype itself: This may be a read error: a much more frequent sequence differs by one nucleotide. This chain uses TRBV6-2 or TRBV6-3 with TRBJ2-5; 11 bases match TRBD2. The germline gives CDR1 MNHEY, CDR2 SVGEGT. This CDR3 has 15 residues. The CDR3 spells CTSTPIGLAGETQYF. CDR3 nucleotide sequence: TGTACCAGCACCCCAATAGGACTAGCGGGAGAGACCCAGTACTTC.

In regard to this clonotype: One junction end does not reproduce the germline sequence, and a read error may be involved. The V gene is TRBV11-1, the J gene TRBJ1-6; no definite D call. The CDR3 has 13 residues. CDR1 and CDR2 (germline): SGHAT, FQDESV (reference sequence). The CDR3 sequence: CASGNDENSPLHF. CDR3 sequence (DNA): TGTGCCAGCGGCAACGACGAGAATTCACCGCTCCACTTT.

CDR3 amino acids: CASSQLRGIGEQFF. In nucleotides, the CDR3 is TGTGCCAGCAGCCAATTACGGGGTATCGGTGAGCAGTTCTTC. The V gene is TRBV12-3 or TRBV12-4, the J gene TRBJ2-1; perhaps TRBD2 as D (5 bases). The V and J ends lost 6 bases and 9 bases respectively, with 18 bases between them. The CDR3 runs 14 residues.

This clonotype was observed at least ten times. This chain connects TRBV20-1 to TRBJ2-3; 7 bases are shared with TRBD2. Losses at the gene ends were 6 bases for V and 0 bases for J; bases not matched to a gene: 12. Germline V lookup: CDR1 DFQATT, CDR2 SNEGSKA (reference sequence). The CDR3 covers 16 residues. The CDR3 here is CSAGDYRQPSTDTQYF. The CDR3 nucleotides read TGCAGTGCGGGGGACTACCGACAACCTAGCACAGATACGCAGTATTTT.

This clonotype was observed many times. In nucleotides, the CDR3 is TGTGCCAGCAGTTTACAACTAGCGTCTGAGCAGTTCTTC. It encodes CASSLQLASEQFF. The V call is TRBV12-3 or TRBV12-4, the J call TRBJ2-1; 7 nucleotides align to TRBD2. V shed 2 bases and J 9 bases; nucleotides not matched to a gene: 4. CDR3 length: 13 amino acids.

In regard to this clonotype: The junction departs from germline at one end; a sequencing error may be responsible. For the CDR3, the DNA is TGTGCCAGCGGCAAGCGACAGGGGACAGATACGCGGTATTTT. It specifies CASGKRQGTDTRYF. The chain uses TRBV11-2 and TRBJ2-3, with 8 bases aligning to TRBD1. The germline V gene has CDR1 SGHAT and CDR2 FQNNGV. CDR3 size: 14 residues.

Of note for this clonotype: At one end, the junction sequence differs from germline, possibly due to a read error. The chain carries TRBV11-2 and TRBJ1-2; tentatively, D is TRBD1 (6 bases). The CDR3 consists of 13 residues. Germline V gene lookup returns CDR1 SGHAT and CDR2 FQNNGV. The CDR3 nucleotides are TGTGCCAGCAGTTTCGACAGGAACTATGACTACACCTTC. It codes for CASSFDRNYDYTF.

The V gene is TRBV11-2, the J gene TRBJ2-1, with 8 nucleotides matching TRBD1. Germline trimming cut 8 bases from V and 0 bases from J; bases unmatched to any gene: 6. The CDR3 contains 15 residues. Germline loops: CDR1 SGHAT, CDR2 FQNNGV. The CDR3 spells CASCVTGGSYNEQFF. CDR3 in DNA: TGTGCCAGCTGCGTCACAGGGGGCTCCTACAATGAGCAGTTCTTC.

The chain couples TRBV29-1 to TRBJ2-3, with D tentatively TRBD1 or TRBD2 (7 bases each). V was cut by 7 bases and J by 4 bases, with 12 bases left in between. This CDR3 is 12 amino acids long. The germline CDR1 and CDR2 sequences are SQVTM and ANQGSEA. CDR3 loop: CSARGGPDTQYF. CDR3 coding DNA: TGCAGCGCCAGGGGGGGACCAGATACGCAGTATTTT.

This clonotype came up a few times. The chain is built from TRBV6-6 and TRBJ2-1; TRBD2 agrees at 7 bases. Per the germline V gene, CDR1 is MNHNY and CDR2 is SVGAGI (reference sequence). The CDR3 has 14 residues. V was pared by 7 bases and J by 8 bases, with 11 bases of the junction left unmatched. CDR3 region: CASTRASGRHEQFF. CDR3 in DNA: TGTGCCAGCACTCGGGCTAGCGGCCGACATGAGCAGTTCTTC.

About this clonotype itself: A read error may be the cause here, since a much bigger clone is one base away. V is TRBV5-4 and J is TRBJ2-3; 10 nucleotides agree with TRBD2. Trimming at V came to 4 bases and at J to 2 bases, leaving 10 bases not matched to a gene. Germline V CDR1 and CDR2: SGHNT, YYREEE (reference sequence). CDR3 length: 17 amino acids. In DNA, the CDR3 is TGTGCCAGCAGCCCGAATGCTGGGACTAGCGACACAGATACGCAGTATTTT. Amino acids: CASSPNAGTSDTDTQYF.

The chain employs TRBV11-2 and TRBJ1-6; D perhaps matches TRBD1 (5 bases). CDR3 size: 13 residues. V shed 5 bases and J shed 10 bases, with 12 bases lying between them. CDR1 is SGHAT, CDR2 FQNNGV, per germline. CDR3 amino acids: CASSKGRDSPLHF. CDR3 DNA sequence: TGTGCCAGCAGCAAGGGGAGAGACTCACCCCTCCACTTT.

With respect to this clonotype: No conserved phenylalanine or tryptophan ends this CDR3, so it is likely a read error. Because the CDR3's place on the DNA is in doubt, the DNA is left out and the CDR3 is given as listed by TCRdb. CDR3 amino acids: CSVQDGNFYEQFL. V and J are TRBV29-1 and TRBJ2-1. Germline V gene lookup returns CDR1 SQVTM and CDR2 ANQGSEA. The CDR3 is 13 amino acids in total, end residues counted.

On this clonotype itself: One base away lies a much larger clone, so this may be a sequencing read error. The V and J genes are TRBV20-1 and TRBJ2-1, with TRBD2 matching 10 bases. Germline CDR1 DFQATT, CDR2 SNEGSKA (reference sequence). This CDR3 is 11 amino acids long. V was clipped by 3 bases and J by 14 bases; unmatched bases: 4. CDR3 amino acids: CSASTSGMKFF. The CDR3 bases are TGCAGTGCTAGTACTAGCGGGATGAAGTTCTTC.

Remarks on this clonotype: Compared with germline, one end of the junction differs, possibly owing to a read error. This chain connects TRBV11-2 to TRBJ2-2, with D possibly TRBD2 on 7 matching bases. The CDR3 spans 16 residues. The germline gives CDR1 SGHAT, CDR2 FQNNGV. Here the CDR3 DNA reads TGTGCCAGCAGCATACGGTGGGGAGGGGACACAGGGGAGCTGTTTTTT. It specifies CASSIRWGGDTGELFF.

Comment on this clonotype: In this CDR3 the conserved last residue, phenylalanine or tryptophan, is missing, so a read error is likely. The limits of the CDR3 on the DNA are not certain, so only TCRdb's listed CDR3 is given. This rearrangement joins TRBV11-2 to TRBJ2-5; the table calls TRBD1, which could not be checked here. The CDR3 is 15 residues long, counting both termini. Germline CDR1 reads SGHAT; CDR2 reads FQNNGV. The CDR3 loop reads CASSFTTGTKVTQYY.

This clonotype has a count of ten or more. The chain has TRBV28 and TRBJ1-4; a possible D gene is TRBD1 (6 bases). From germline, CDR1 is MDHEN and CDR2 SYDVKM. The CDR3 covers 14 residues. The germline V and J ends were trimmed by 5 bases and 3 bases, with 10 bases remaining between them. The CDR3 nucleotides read TGTGCCAGCAGTCCAGGACAGTCTAATGAAAAACTGTTTTTT. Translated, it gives CASSPGQSNEKLFF.

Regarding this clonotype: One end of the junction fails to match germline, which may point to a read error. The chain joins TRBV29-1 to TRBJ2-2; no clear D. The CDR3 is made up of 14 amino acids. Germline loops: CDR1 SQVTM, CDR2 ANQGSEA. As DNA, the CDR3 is TGCAGAGTTGAAGGTAGGGCGAACACGGGGGAGCTGTTTTTT. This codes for CRVEGRANTGELFF.

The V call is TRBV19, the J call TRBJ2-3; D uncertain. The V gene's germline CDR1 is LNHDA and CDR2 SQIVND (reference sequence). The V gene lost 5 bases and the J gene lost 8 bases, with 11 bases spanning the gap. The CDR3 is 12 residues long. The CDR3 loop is CASSPGWVTQYF. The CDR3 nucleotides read TGTGCCAGTAGTCCTGGGTGGGTTACGCAGTATTTT.

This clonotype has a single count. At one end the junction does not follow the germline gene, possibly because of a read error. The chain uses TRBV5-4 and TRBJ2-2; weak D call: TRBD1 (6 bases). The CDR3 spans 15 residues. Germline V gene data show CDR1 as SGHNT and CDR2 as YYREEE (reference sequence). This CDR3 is CASGFSRGDTGELFF. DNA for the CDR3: TGTGCCAGCGGCTTCAGCAGGGGTGACACCGGTGAGCTGTTTTTT.

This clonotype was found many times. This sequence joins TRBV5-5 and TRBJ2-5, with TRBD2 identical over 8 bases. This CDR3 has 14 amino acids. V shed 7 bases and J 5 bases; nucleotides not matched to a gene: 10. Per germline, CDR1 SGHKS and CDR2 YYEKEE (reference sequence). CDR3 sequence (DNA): TGTGCCAGCCGGGGGGGGTCGTTAATGGAGACCCAGTACTTC. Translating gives CASRGGSLMETQYF.

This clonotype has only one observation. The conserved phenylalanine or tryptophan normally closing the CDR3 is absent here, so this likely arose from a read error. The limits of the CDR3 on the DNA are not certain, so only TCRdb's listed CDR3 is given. This chain's CDR3 is CSGTLGYTRYI. The chain is built from TRBV20-1 and TRBJ2-3; the table's D call, TRBD2, was not checked against the DNA. The CDR3 numbers 11 amino acids, ends counted. CDR1 is DFQATT and CDR2 is SNEGSKA in the germline V gene (reference sequence).

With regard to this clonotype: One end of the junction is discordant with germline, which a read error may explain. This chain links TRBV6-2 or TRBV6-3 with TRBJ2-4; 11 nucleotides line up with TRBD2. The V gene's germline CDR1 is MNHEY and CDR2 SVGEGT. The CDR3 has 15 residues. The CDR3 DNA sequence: TGTGCTAGCAGTCAACTAGCGGGAGACAGAAACATTCAGTACTTC. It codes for CASSQLAGDRNIQYF.

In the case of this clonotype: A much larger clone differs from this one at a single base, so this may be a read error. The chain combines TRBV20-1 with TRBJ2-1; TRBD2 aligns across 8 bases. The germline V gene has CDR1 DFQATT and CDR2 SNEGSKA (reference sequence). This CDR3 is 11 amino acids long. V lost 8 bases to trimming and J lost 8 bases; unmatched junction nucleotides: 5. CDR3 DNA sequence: TGCAGTACTTTACTAGCGGATGAGCAGTTCTTC. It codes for CSTLLADEQFF.

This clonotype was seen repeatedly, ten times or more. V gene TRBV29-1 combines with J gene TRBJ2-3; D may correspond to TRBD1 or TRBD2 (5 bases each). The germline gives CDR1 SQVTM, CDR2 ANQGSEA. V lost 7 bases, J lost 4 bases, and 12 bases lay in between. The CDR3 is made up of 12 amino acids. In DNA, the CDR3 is TGCAGCGCCTCCCAGGGAGCAGATACGCAGTATTTT. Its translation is CSASQGADTQYF.

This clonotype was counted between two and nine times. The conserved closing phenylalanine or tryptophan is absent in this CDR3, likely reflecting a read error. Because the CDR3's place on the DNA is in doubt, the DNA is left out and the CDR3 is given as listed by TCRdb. CDR3 loop: CPSSLAGETDTPYL. The chain combines TRBV11-2 with TRBJ2-3. The CDR3 totals 14 residues, both ends included. Per the germline V gene, CDR1 is SGHAT and CDR2 is FQNNGV.

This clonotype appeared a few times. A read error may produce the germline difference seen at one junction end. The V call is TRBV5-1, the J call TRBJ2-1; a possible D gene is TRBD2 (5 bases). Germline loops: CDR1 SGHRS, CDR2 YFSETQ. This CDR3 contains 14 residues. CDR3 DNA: TGCGCCAGCAGCTTGGCGGGATCCTACAATGAGGAGTTCTTC. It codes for CASSLAGSYNEEFF.

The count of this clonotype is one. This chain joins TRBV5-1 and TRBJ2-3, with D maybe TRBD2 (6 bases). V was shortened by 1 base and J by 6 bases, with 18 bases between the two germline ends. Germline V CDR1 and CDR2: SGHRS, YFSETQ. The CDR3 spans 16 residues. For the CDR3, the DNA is TGCGCCAGCAGCTTGCTGGCTAGCGCCTCCCGGGATACGCAGTATTTT. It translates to CASSLLASASRDTQYF.